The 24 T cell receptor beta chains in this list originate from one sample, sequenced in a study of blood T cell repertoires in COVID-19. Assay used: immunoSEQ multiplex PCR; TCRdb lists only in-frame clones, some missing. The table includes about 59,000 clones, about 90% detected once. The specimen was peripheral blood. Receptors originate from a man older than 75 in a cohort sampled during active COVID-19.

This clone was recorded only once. CDR3 sequence: CASSLFGPGGASYQETQYF. The CDR3, as DNA: TGTGCCAGCAGCTTATTTGGGCCCGGGGGGGCTTCTTACCAAGAGACCCAGTACTTC. The genes are TRBV7-2 and TRBJ2-5; 8 bases match TRBD2. Germline lookup yields CDR1 SGHTA and CDR2 FQGNSA. The CDR3 is 19 residues long. J was trimmed by 0 bases and V by 2 bases; bases with no gene match: 14.

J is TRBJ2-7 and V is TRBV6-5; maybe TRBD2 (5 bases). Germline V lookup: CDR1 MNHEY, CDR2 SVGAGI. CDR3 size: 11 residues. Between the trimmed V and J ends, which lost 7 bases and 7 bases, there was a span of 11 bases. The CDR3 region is CASTTGWEQYF. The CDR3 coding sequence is TGTGCCAGCACCACGGGGTGGGAGCAGTACTTC.

Here the CDR3 reads CASSLDRQSIYEQYF. The CDR3 DNA reads as TGTGCCAGCAGCTTAGACCGTCAGTCCATCTACGAGCAGTACTTC. This chain connects TRBV11-2 to TRBJ2-7, with D uncertain. Trimming pared 0 bases from V and 3 bases from J, leaving 12 bases between. Germline V lookup: CDR1 SGHAT, CDR2 FQNNGV. The CDR3 is 15 residues long.

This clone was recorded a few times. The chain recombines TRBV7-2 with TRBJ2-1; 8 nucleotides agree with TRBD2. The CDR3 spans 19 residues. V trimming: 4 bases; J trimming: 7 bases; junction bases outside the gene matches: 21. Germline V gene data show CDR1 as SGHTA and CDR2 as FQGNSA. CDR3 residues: CASSSILSGGAGVGNEQFF. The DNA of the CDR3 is TGTGCCAGCAGCTCTATTCTTAGCGGCGGAGCGGGAGTAGGGAATGAGCAGTTCTTC. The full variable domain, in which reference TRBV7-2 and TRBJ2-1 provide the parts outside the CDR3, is GAGVSQSPSNKVTEKGKDVELRCDPISGHTALYWYRQSLGQGLEFLIYFQGNSAPDKSGLPSDRFSAERTGGSVSTLTIQRTQQEDSAVYLCASSSILSGGAGVGNEQFFGPGTRLTVL.

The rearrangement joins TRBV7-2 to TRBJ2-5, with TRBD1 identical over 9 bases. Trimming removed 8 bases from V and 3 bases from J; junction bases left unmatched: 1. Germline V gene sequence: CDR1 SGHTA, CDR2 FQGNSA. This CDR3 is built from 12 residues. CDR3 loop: CASRQGEETQYF. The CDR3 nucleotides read TGTGCCAGCCGACAGGGGGAAGAGACCCAGTACTTC.

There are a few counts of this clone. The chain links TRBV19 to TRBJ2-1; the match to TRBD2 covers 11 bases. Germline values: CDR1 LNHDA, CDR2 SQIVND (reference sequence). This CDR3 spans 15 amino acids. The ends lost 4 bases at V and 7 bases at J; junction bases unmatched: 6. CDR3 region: CASSSLAGGGNEQFF. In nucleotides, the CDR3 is TGTGCCAGTAGTAGTCTAGCGGGAGGTGGGAATGAGCAGTTCTTC.

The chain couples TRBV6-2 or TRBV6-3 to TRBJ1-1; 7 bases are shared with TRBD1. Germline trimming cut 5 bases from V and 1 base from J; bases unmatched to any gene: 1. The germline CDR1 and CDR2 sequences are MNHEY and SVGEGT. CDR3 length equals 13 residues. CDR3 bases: TGTGCCAGCAGTAGGACAGGGAACACTGAAGCTTTCTTT. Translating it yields CASSRTGNTEAFF.

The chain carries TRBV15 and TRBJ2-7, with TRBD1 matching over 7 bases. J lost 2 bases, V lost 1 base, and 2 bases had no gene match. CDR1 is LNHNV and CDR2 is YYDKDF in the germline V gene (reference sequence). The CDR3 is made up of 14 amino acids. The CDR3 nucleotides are TGTGCCACCAGCAGAGGCGGACAGGCCTACGAGCAGTACTTC. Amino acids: CATSRGGQAYEQYF.

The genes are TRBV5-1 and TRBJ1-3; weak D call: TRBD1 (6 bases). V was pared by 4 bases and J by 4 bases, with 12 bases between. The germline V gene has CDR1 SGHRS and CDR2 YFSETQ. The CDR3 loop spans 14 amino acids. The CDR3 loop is CASSAPDRGNTIYF. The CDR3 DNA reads TGCGCCAGCAGCGCCCCGGACAGAGGAAACACCATATATTTT. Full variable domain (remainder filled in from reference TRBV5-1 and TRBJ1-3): KAGVTQTPRYLIKTRGQQVTLSCSPISGHRSVSWYQQTPGQGLQFLFEYFSETQRNKGNFPGRFSGRQFSNSRSEMNVSTLELGDSALYLCASSAPDRGNTIYFGEGSWLTVV.

The CDR3 is CASSWFTGLSGANVLTF. The CDR3 DNA sequence: TGTGCCAGCAGTTGGTTTACAGGCCTCTCTGGGGCCAACGTCCTGACTTTC. The chain links TRBV27 to TRBJ2-6, with a weak D call TRBD1 (5 bases). With 4 bases removed from V and 0 bases from J, the gap between germline ends came to 13 bases. This CDR3 contains 17 residues. Germline V lookup: CDR1 MNHEY, CDR2 SMNVEV (reference sequence).

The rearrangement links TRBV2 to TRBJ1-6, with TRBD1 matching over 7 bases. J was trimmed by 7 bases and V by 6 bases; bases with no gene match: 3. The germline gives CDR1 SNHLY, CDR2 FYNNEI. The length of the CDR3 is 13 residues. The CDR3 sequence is CASRTGINSPLHF. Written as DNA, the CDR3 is TGTGCCAGCAGGACAGGGATCAATTCACCCCTCCACTTT.

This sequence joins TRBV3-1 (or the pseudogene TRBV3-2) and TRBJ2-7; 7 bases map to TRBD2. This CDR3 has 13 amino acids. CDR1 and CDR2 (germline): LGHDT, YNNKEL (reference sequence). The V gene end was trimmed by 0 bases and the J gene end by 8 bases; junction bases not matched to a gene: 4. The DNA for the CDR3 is TGTGCCAGCAGCCAAGAGCTAGCGGTTCAGCAGTACTTC. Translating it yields CASSQELAVQQYF.

This chain's CDR3 is CASSLQSSPNTGELFF. The CDR3 DNA follows: TGTGCCAGCAGCCTCCAAAGTAGCCCGAACACCGGGGAGCTGTTTTTT. The chain joins TRBV9 to TRBJ2-2; D remains unclear. V gave up 4 bases and J gave up 0 bases, with 13 bases separating them. The CDR3 has 16 amino acids. CDR1 SGDLS and CDR2 YYNGEE come from the germline V gene.

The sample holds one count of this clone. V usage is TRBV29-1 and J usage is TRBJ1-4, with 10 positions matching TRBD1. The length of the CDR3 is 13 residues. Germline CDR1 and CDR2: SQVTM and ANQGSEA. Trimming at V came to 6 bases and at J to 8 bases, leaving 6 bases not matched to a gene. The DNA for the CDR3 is TGCAGCGTCCCGGGACAGGGGAGCGAAAAACTGTTTTTT. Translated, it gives CSVPGQGSEKLFF.

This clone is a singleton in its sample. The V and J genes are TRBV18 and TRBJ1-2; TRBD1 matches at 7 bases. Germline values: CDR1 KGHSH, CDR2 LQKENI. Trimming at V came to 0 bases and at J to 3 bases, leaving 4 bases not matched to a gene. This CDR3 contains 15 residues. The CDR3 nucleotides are TGTGCCAGCTCACCACCGACAGGGAATGACTATGGCTACACCTTC. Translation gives CASSPPTGNDYGYTF. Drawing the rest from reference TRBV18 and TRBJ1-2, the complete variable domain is NAGVMQNPRHLVRRRGQEARLRCSPMKGHSHVYWYRQLPEEGLKFMVYLQKENIIDESGMPKERFSAEFPKEGPSILRIQQVVRGDSAAYFCASSPPTGNDYGYTFGSGTRLTVV.

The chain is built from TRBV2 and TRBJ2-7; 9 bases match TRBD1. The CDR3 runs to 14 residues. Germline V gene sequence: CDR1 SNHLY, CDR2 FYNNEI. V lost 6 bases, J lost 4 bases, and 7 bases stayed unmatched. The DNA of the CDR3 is TGTGCCAGCAGCGTCGACAGGGGGATGTACGAGCAGTACTTC. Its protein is CASSVDRGMYEQYF.

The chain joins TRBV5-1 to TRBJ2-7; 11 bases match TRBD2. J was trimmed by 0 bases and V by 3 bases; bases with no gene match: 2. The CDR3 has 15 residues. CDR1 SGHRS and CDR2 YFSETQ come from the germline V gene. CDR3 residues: CASSSGLADSYEQYF. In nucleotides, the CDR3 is TGCGCCAGCAGCTCGGGACTAGCGGACTCCTACGAGCAGTACTTC.

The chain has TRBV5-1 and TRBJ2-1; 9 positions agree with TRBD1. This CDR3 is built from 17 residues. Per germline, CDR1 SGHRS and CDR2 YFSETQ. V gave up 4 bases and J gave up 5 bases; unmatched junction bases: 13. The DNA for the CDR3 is TGCGCCAGCAGCCCCCGGGACAGGGAACTGTGGGACAATGAGCAGTTCTTC. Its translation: CASSPRDRELWDNEQFF.

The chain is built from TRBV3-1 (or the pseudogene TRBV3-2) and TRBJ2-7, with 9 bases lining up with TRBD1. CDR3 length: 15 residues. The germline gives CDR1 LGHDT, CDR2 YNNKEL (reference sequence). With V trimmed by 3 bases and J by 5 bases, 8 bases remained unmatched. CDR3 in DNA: TGTGCCAGCAGCCATTCCGGGACAGGGTCCCACGAGCAGTACTTC. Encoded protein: CASSHSGTGSHEQYF.

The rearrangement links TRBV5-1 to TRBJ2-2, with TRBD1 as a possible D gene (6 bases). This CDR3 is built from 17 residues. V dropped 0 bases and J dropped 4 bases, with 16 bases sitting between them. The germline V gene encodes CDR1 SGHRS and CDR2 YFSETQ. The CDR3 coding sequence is TGCGCCAGCAGCTTGGCCGGGACAACGTATCTCACCGGGGAGCTGTTTTTT. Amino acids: CASSLAGTTYLTGELFF.

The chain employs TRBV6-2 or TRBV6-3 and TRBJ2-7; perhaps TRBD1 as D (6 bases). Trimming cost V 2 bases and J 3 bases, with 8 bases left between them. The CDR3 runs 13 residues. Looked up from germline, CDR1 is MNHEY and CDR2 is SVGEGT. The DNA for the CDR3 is TGTGCCAGCAGTTACCCGACAGGCTACGAGCAGTACTTC. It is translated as CASSYPTGYEQYF.

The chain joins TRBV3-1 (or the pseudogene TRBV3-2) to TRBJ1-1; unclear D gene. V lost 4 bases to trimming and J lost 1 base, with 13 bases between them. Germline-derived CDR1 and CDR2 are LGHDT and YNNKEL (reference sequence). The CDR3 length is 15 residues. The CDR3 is CASSRSAGRNTEAFF. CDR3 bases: TGTGCCAGCAGCCGATCGGCGGGCAGGAACACTGAAGCTTTCTTT.

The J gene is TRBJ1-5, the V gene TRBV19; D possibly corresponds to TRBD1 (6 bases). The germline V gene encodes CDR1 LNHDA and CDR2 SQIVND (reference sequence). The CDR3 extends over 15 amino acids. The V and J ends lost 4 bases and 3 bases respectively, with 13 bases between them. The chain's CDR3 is CASSTRGSLNQPQHF. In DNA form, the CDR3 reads TGTGCCAGTAGTACCAGGGGAAGTCTCAATCAGCCCCAGCATTTT.

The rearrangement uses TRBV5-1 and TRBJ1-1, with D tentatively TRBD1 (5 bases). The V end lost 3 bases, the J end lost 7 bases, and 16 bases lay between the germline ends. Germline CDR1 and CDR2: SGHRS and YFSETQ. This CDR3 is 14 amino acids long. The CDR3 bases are TGCGCCAGCAGCTCGGACACCCGTAGAGGTGAAGCTTTCTTT. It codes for CASSSDTRRGEAFF. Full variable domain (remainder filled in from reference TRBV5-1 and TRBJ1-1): KAGVTQTPRYLIKTRGQQVTLSCSPISGHRSVSWYQQTPGQGLQFLFEYFSETQRNKGNFPGRFSGRQFSNSRSEMNVSTLELGDSALYLCASSSDTRRGEAFFGQGTRLTVV.